The T cell receptor (beta chain) described here comes from a study of T cell responses to AZD1222 COVID-19 vaccine. Study information: Pooled samples include second doses given at about 4 or 12 weeks. Study findings and constraints: Clonal diversity was possibly underestimated; the donors were predominantly white British and more often female. Just a handful of AZD1222 recipients tested seropositive at baseline. Sampling captured repertoires only after the peak T cell response.

Sequencing used immunoSEQ multiplex PCR; TCRdb keeps in-frame clones, though not all of them. The table records about 120,000 clones, 70% to 85% of them present only once. From germline, CDR1 is SGDLS and CDR2 YYNGEE. Trimming removed 6 bases from V and 6 bases from J; junction bases left unmatched: 10. The CDR3 is 15 amino acids. This clone was counted only a few times. Its antigen is not identified. The J gene is TRBJ2-2, the V gene TRBV9, with 8 bases identical to TRBD1. The source of this sequence is an adult in good health. The sequenced sample was peripheral blood, obtained on day 0 of AZD1222 vaccination. In nucleotides, the CDR3 is TGTGCCAGCACCTGGGGAGACAGGGGTCCCGGGGAGCTGTTTTTT. Protein product: CASTWGDRGPGELFF.